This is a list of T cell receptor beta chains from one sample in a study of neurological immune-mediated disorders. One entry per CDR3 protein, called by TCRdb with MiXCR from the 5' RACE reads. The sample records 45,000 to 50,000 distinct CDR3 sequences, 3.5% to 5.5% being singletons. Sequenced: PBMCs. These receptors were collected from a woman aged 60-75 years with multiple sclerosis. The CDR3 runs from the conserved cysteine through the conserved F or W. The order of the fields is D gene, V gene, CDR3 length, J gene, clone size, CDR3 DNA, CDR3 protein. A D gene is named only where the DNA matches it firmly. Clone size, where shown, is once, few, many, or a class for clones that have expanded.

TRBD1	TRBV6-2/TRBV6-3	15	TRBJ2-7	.	TGTGCCAGCAGTCTAACACGACAGGGAACCTACGAGCAGTACTTC	CASSLTRQGTYEQYF
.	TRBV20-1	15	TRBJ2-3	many	TGCAGTGCTAGAGGTACACTCGGAAGCACAGATACGCAGTATTTT	CSARGTLGSTDTQYF
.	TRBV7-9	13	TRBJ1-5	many	TGTGCCAGCAGCTTACTCCTGGGGCAGCCCCAGCATTTT	CASSLLLGQPQHF
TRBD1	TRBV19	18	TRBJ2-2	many	TGTGCCAGTATCCCGGACGGACAGGGGGTAGGGCGCACCGGGGAGCTGTTTTTT	CASIPDGQGVGRTGELFF
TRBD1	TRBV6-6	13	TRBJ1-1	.	TGTGCCAGCAGTTACATACAGGGGGCTGAAGCTTTCTTT	CASSYIQGAEAFF
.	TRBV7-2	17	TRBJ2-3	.	TGTGCCAGCAGCTTAGTCGGAGGAGGGGGCCAACCAGATACGCAGTATTTT	CASSLVGGGGQPDTQYF
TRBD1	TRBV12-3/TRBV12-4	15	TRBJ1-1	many	TGTGCCAGCAGGACCTGGACAGGGCTGAACACTGAAGCTTTCTTT	CASRTWTGLNTEAFF
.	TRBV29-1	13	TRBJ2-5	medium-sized	TGCAGCGTTCCCAGCGGTGGGCAAGAGACCCAGTACTTC	CSVPSGGQETQYF
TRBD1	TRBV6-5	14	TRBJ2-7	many	TGTGCCAGCAGTTACTCTTGGGGACAGGGAGGGCAGTACTTC	CASSYSWGQGGQYF
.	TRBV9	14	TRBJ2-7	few	TGTGCCAGCAGCGTAGGTCTCAACTCCTACGAGCAGTACTTC	CASSVGLNSYEQYF
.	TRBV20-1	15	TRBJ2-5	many	TGCAGTGCTAGAGATCTCGGGGCAGTTCAAGAGACCCAGTACTTC	CSARDLGAVQETQYF
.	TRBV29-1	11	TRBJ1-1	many	TGCAGCGCCTCCTCGTGGACTGAAGCTTTCTTT	CSASSWTEAFF
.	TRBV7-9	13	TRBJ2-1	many	TGTGCCAGCAGCTTTTCGGGGGAGAATGAGCAGTTCTTC	CASSFSGENEQFF
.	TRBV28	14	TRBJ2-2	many	TGTGCCAGCAGGAAGCAGGGGCGCACCGGGGAGCTGTTTTTT	CASRKQGRTGELFF
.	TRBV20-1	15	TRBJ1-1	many	TGCAGTGCTAGAGAACCAGGGAGGGTGATTGGGGAAGCTTTCTTT	CSAREPGRVIGEAFF
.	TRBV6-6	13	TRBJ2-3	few	TGTGCCAGCAGTGAGGACGGCACAGATACGCAGTATTTT	CASSEDGTDTQYF
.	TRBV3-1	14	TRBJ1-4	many	TGTGCCAGCAGCCAGGGATTCACTAATGAAAAACTGTTTTTT	CASSQGFTNEKLFF
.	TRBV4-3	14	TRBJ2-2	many	TGCGCCAGCAGCCCCGGAATTGCCACCGGGGAGCTGTTTTTT	CASSPGIATGELFF
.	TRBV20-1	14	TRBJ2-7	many	TGCAGTGCTAGAGATATAGGCAGGGGCTACGAGCAGTACTTC	CSARDIGRGYEQYF
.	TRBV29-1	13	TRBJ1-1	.	TGCAGCGGCGGGGTGAGGGGAGGAACTGAAGCTTTCTTT	CSGGVRGGTEAFF
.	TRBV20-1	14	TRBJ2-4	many	TGCAGTGCTAGACGATTGGACTGGGGGTACATTCAGTACTTC	CSARRLDWGYIQYF
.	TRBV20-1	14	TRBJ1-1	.	TGCAGTGCTAGAGTCCCAGGGTCGAACACTGAAGCTTTCTTT	CSARVPGSNTEAFF
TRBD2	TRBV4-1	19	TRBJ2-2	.	TGCGCCAGCAGCCAAGTACCGAGGTGGCGGGGGGACCCCGGCCGGGAGCTGTTTTTT	CASSQVPRWRGDPGRELFF
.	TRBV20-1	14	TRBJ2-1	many	TGCAGTGCTAGAGCGCGGAGCTCCTACAATGAGCAGTTCTTC	CSARARSSYNEQFF
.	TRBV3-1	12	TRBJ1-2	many	TGTGCCAGCGGGGCCAGTTGGGGTGGCTACACCTTC	CASGASWGGYTF
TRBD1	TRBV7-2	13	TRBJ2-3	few	TGTGCCAGCAGCCCGGACAGGACAGATACGCAGTATTTT	CASSPDRTDTQYF
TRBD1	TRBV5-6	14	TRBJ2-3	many	TGTGCCAGCAGCCCCGGACAGGGGGGAGATACGCAGTATTTT	CASSPGQGGDTQYF
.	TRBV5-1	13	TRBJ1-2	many	TGCGCCAGCAGCTCCCGACCCAACTATGGCTACACCTTC	CASSSRPNYGYTF
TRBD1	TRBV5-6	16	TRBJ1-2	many	TGTGCCAGCAGCTGGACCGGGACAGGGGGCGAATATGGCTACACCTTC	CASSWTGTGGEYGYTF
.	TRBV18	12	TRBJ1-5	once	TGTGCCAGCTCACCCGGAGATCAGCCCCAGAATTTT	CASSPGDQPQNF
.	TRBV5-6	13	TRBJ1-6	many	TGTGCCAGCAGCTTGTCGGGGTATTCACCCCTCAACTTT	CASSLSGYSPLNF
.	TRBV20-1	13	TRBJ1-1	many	TGCAGTGCTAGAGTGGGGGGAAGCACTGAAGCTTTCTTT	CSARVGGSTEAFF
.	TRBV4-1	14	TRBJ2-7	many	TGCGCCAGCAGCCAAGTGGGCAAGGGTTACGAGCAGTACTTC	CASSQVGKGYEQYF
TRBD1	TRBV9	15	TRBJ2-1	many	TGTGCCAGCAGCGTAAGCCCGGACAGGTGGAATGAGCAGTTCTTC	CASSVSPDRWNEQFF
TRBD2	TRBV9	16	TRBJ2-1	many	TGTGCCAGCAGCTCCCAAGGGGCGGGAGGGATCCATGAGCAGTTCTTC	CASSSQGAGGIHEQFF
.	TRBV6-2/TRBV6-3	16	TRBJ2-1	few	TGTGCCAGCAGTTATGACGGTGCTAAACGGGGGAATGAGCAGTTCTTC	CASSYDGAKRGNEQFF
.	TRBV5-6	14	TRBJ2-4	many	TGTGCCAGCAGCTTGTGGGTAGCCAAAAACATTCAGTACTTC	CASSLWVAKNIQYF
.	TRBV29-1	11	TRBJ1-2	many	TGCAGCGTTGGACTCGGCTATGGCTACACCTTC	CSVGLGYGYTF
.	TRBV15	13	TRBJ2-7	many	TGTGCCACCAGCAGAGATCCCGGGTACGAGCAGTACTTC	CATSRDPGYEQYF
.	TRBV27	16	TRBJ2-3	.	TGTGCCAGCAACCGACGGGGCCGACACTACACAGATACGCAGTATTTT	CASNRRGRHYTDTQYF
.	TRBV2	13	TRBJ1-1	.	TGTGCCAGCAAGGACTCAACGGACACTGAAGCTTTCTTT	CASKDSTDTEAFF
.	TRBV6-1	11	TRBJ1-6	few	TGTGCCAGCAGTGAGGAGTCACCCCTCCACTTT	CASSEESPLHF
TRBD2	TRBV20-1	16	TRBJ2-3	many	TGCAGTGCCCGCAACGTCCGAGCGGGAGGACCAGATACGCAGTATTTT	CSARNVRAGGPDTQYF
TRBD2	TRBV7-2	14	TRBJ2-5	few	TGTGCCAGCAGTGTAGCGGGAGGGAGGGAGACCCAGTACTTC	CASSVAGGRETQYF
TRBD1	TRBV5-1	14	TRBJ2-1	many	TGCGCCAGCAGCCTAGCCGGGACAGGGGATGAGCAGTTCTTC	CASSLAGTGDEQFF
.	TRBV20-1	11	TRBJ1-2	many	TGCAGTGCTTCTCGAGGCTATGGCTACACCTTC	CSASRGYGYTF
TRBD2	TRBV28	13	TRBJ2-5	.	TGTGCCAGCGGCCCGGGGGGGGGCGAGACCCAGTACTTC	CASGPGGGETQYF
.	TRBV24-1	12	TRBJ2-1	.	TGTGCCACAGCGGAAGGGTACAATGAGCAGTTCTTC	CATAEGYNEQFF
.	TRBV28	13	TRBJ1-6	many	TGTGCCAGCAGACGAGGACTCGAGTCACCCCTCCACTTT	CASRRGLESPLHF
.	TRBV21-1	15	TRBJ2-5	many	TGTGCCAGCACCGATACTAAACCCCACGCAGAGACCCAGTACTTC	CASTDTKPHAETQYF
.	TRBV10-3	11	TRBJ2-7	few	TGTGCCATCAGTTCCGGCTACGAGCAGTACTTC	CAISSGYEQYF
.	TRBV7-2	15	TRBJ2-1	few	TGTGCCAGCAGCCGACAGGTATCTCTACACAATGAGCAGTTCTTC	CASSRQVSLHNEQFF